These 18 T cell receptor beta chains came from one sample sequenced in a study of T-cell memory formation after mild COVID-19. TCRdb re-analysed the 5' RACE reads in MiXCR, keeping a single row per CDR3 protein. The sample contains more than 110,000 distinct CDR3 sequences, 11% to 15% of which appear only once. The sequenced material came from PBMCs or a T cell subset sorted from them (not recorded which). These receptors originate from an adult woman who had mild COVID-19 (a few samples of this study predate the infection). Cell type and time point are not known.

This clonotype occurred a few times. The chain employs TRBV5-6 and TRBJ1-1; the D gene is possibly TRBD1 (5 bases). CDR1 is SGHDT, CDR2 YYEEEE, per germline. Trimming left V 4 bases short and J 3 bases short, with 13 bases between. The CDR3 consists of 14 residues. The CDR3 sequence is CASSDGAGYTEAFF. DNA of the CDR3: TGTGCCAGCAGCGATGGGGCAGGGTACACTGAAGCTTTCTTT.

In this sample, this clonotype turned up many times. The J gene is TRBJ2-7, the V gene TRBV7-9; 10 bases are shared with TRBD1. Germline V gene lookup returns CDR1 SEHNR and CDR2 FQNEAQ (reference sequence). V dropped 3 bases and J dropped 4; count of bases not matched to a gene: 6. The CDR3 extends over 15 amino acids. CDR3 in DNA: TGTGCCAGCAGCTTTAGCGGACAGGGGGGATACGAGCAGTACTTC. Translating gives CASSFSGQGGYEQYF. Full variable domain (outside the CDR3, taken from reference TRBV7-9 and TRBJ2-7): DTGVSQNPRHKITKRGQNVTFRCDPISEHNRLYWYRQTLGQGPEFLTYFQNEAQLEKSRLLSDRFSAERPKGSFSTLEIQRTEQGDSAMYLCASSFSGQGGYEQYFGPGTRLTVT.

CDR3 region: CASSSRPGQGGYEQYF. The CDR3 nucleotides are TGTGCCAGCAGCTCACGACCGGGACAGGGGGGTTACGAGCAGTACTTC. The J gene is TRBJ2-7, the V gene TRBV7-8; 11 positions match TRBD1. There are 16 residues in the CDR3. In germline, CDR1 is SGHVS, CDR2 FQNEAQ. The V segment lost 4 bases and the J segment 4 bases; nucleotides outside the gene matches: 9.

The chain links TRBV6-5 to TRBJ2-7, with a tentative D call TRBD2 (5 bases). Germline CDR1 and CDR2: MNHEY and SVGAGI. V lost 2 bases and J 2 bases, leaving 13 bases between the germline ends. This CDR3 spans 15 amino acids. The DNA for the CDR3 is TGTGCCAGCAGTTACACGGACTCATCGACCTACGAGCAGTACTTC. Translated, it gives CASSYTDSSTYEQYF.

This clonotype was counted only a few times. The CDR3 is CASTEYLGHWGFAFF. DNA for the CDR3: TGTGCCAGTACCGAATACCTGGGACACTGGGGTTTCGCTTTCTTT. This chain uses TRBV19 with TRBJ1-1; D might be TRBD1 (6 bases). CDR1 and CDR2 (germline): LNHDA, SQIVND (reference sequence). The CDR3 length is 15 residues. The V gene lost 7 bases and the J gene lost 11 bases, with 26 bases spanning the gap.

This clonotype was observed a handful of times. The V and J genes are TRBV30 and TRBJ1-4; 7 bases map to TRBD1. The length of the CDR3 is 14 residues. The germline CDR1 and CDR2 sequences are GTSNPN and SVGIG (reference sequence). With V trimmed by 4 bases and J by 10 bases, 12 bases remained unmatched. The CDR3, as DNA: TGTGCCTGGATGGACAGGATTAGCCCAGGAAAACTGTTTTTT. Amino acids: CAWMDRISPGKLFF.

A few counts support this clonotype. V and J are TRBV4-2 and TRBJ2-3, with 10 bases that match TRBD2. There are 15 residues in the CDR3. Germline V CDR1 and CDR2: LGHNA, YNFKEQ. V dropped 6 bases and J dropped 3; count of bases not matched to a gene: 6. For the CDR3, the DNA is TGTGCCAGCAGGCTAGCGGGAGATTCAACAGATACGCAGTATTTT. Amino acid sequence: CASRLAGDSTDTQYF.

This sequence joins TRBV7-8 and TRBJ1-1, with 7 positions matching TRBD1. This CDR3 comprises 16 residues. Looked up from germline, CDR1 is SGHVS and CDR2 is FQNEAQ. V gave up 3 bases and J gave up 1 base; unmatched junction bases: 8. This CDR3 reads CASSFYEGGTNTEAFF. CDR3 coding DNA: TGTGCCAGCAGCTTTTATGAAGGGGGCACGAACACTGAAGCTTTCTTT.

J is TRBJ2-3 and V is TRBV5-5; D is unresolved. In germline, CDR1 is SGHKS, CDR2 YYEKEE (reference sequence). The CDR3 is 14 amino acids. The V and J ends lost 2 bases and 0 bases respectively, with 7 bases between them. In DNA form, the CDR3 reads TGTGCCAGCAGCTTCCGGACGAGCACAGATACGCAGTATTTT. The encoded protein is CASSFRTSTDTQYF.

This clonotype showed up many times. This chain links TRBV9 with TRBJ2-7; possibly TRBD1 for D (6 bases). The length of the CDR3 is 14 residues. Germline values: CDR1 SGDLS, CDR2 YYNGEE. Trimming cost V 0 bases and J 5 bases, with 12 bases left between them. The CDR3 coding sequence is TGTGCCAGCAGCGTAGGGTCACAGGGAAACGAGCAGTACTTC. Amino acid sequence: CASSVGSQGNEQYF.

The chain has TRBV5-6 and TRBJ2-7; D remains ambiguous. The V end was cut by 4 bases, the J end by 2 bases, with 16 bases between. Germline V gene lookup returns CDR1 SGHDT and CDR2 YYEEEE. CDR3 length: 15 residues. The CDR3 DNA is TGTGCCAGCAGCCCGTGGCCTACTGAAACCTACGAGCAGTACTTC. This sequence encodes CASSPWPTETYEQYF.

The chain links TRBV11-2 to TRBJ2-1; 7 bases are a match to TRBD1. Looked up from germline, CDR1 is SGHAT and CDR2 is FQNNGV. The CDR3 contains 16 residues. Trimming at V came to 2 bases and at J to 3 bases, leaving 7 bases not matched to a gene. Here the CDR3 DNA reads TGTGCCAGCAGCTTACCCAGGGGGACCGACTACAATGAGCAGTTCTTC. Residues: CASSLPRGTDYNEQFF.

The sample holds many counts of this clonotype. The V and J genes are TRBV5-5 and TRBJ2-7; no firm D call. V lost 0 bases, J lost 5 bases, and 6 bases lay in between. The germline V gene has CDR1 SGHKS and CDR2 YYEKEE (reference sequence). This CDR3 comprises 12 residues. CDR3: CASSLATDEQYF. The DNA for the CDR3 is TGTGCCAGCAGCTTGGCCACGGACGAGCAGTACTTC.

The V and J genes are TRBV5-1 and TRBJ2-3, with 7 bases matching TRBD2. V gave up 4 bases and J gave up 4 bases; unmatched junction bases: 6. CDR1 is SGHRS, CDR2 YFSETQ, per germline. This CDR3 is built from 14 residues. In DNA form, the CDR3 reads TGCGCCAGCAGCCGAGGACTAGGTGCAGATACGCAGTATTTT. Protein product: CASSRGLGADTQYF.

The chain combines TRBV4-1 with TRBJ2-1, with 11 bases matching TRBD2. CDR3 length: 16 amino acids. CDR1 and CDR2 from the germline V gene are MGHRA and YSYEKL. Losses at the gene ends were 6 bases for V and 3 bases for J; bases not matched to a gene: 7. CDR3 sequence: CASRDPGLADYNEQFF. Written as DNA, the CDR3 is TGCGCCAGCAGGGATCCGGGACTAGCGGACTACAATGAGCAGTTCTTC.

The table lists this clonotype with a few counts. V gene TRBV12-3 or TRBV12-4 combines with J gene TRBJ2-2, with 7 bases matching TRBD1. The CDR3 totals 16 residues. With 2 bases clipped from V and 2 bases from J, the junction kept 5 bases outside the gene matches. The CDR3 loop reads CASSLRDSINTGELFF. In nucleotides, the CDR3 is TGTGCCAGCAGTTTACGGGACAGCATAAACACCGGGGAGCTGTTTTTT.

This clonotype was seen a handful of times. Here the CDR3 DNA reads TGTGCCAGCGGGACAGGTCAGGGGCCGAACAATGAGCAGTTCTTC. Translating it yields CASGTGQGPNNEQFF. The V call is TRBV7-3, the J call TRBJ2-1; 8 bases agree with TRBD1. CDR3 length equals 15 residues. V shed 8 bases and J 5 bases; nucleotides not matched to a gene: 11. Germline CDR1 is SGHTA and CDR2 is FQGTGA.

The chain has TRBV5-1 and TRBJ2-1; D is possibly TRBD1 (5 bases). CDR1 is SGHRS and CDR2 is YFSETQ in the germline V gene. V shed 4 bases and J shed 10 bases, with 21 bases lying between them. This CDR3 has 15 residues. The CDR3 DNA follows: TGCGCCAGCAGCGCCCCGCCGGCTAGTTGGGGCGAGCAGTTCTTC. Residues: CASSAPPASWGEQFF.